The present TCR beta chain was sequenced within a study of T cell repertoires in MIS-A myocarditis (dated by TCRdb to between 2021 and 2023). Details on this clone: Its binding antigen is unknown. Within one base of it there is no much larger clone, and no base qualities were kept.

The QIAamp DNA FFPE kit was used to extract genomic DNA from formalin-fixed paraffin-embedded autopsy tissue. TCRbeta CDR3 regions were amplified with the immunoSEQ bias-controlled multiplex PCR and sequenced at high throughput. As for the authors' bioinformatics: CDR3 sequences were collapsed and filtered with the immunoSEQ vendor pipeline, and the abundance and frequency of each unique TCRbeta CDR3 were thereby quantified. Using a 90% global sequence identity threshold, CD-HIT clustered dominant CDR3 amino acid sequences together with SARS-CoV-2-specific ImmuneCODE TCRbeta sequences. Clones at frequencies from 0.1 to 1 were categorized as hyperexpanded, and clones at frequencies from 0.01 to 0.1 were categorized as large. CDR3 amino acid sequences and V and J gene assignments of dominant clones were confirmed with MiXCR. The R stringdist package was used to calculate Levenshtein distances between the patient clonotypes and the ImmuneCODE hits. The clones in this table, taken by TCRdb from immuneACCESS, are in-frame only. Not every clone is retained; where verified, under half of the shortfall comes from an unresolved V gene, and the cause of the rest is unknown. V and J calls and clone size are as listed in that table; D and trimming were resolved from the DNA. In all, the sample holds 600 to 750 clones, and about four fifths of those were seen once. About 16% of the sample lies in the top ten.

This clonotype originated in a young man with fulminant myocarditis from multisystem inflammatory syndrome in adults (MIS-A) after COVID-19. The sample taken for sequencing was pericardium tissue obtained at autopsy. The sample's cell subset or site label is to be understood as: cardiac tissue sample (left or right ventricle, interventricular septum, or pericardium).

The CDR3: CASSNLNTGALPNTEAFF. The sequenced DNA: TGTGCCAGCAGCAACCTAAATACAGGGGCCCTCCCGAACACTGAAGCTTTCTTT. The rearrangement joined TRBV9 to TRBJ1-1, with 7 bases matching TRBD1. The germline V gene sets CDR1 to SGDLS and CDR2 to YYNGEE. Reading from cysteine to phenylalanine, the CDR3 counts 18 amino acids. Only the CDR3 part of the read is kept: 54 bases, read in frame from the first base. At the junction V is shortened by 4 bases and J by 1 base; bases outside the gene matches: 16.